These T cell receptor beta chains were read from a single sample in a study of OX40 agonist ivuxolimab in advanced cancers. Generated by immunoSEQ multiplex PCR, the TCRdb table keeps only in-frame clones and is missing some. The sample carries approximately 68,000 clones, 91% recorded once. The specimen comprised CD4+ or CD8+ T cells sorted from blood, sampled in a trial of the OX40 agonist ivuxolimab. Source of these receptors: an adult with an advanced solid tumor such as melanoma, head and neck, liver or kidney cancer. The CDR3 runs from the conserved cysteine through the conserved F or W. Fields, in order: D gene, J gene, clone size, V gene, CDR3 protein, CDR3 DNA. D genes are given only for firm matches. Expanded clones are given a class, and other clones once, few, many or no size at all.

NA | TRBJ1-6 | once | TRBV6-5 | CASSYLGNSPLHF | TGTGCCAGCAGTTACTTGGGTAATTCACCCCTCCACTTT
NA | TRBJ2-1 | NA | TRBV6-1 | CASSVGGGTNEQFF | TGTGCCAGCAGTGTAGGTGGAGGGACGAATGAGCAGTTCTTC
NA | TRBJ2-1 | NA | TRBV7-6 | CASSSGPKTEQFF | TGTGCCAGCAGCTCCGGCCCAAAAACTGAGCAGTTCTTC
TRBD1 | TRBJ1-4 | NA | TRBV5-4 | CASSGGQGGTNEKLFF | TGTGCCAGCAGCGGTGGACAGGGCGGAACTAATGAAAAACTGTTTTTT
NA | TRBJ2-1 | NA | TRBV9 | CASSEGVSSYNEQFF | TGTGCCAGCAGCGAGGGAGTCAGCTCCTACAATGAGCAGTTCTTC
TRBD1 | TRBJ2-7 | NA | TRBV9 | CASSVTGAAYEQYF | TGTGCCAGCAGCGTGACAGGGGCGGCGTACGAGCAGTACTTC
NA | TRBJ2-7 | NA | TRBV5-1 | CASSLSGDPYEQYF | TGCGCCAGCAGCTTGTCGGGAGACCCCTACGAGCAGTACTTC
NA | TRBJ1-5 | once | TRBV9 | CASSVDGGYPPAHF | TGTGCCAGCAGCGTAGATGGGGGGTACCCACCGGCGCATTTT
TRBD1 | TRBJ1-1 | NA | TRBV2 | CASSGQGDEAFF | TGTGCCAGCAGTGGACAGGGGGATGAAGCTTTCTTT
NA | TRBJ2-7 | NA | TRBV5-1 | CASRQSSYEQYF | TGCGCCAGCCGACAAAGCTCCTACGAGCAGTACTTC
TRBD2 | TRBJ2-7 | once | TRBV5-1 | CASSSGSSGGAYEQYF | TGCGCCAGCAGCTCGGGATCTAGCGGGGGTGCCTACGAGCAGTACTTC
TRBD1 | TRBJ2-2 | NA | TRBV18 | CATTARGLDTGELFF | TGTGCCACTACGGCCAGGGGGCTCGACACCGGGGAGCTGTTTTTT
TRBD2 | TRBJ2-1 | NA | TRBV5-1 | CASSSGLAGYNEQFF | TGCGCCAGCAGCTCGGGACTAGCGGGGTATAATGAGCAGTTCTTC
NA | TRBJ1-2 | NA | TRBV11-3 | CASSPSEGRAYGYTF | TGTGCCAGCAGCCCCAGCGAGGGACGGGCCTATGGCTACACCTTC
NA | TRBJ1-2 | NA | TRBV27 | CASRIRGGEWGYTF | TGTGCCAGCAGAATCAGGGGTGGAGAGTGGGGCTACACCTTC
NA | TRBJ2-3 | NA | TRBV5-4 | CASSRGVPTDTQYF | TGTGCCAGCAGCCGCGGGGTCCCCACAGATACGCAGTATTTT